This TCR beta chain stems from a study of T cell responses to AZD1222 COVID-19 vaccine. Pooling of second doses given at about 4 or about 12 weeks was done. TCRdb's table, derived via immunoSEQ multiplex PCR, lists solely in-frame clones and lacks some. The table lists about 140,000 clones, roughly 86% of them singletons. Study observations and caveats: Researchers report vaccine-associated CD4 TCRs spanning spike, with dominance at 160-218 and 743-854. There were mostly white British donors and more females than males, and clonal diversity was possibly underestimated. Baseline serostatus was positive in only a handful of AZD1222 recipients.

Comment on this clone: Its matching antigen is unknown.

This CDR3 region has 14 residues. CDR1 is LGHDT, CDR2 YNNKEL, per germline (reference sequence). V was trimmed by 5 bases and J by 7 bases, leaving 12 bases between them. Sample: peripheral blood, taken 28 days after the second AZD1222 dose. The genes are TRBV3-1 (or the pseudogene TRBV3-2) and TRBJ1-6; possible D gene TRBD1, 6 bases. The sequence was obtained from an adult who received the AZD1222 COVID-19 vaccine. CDR3 sequence reads: CASSITGWNSPLHF. The CDR3 nucleotides read TGTGCCAGCAGCATTACAGGGTGGAATTCACCCCTCCACTTT.